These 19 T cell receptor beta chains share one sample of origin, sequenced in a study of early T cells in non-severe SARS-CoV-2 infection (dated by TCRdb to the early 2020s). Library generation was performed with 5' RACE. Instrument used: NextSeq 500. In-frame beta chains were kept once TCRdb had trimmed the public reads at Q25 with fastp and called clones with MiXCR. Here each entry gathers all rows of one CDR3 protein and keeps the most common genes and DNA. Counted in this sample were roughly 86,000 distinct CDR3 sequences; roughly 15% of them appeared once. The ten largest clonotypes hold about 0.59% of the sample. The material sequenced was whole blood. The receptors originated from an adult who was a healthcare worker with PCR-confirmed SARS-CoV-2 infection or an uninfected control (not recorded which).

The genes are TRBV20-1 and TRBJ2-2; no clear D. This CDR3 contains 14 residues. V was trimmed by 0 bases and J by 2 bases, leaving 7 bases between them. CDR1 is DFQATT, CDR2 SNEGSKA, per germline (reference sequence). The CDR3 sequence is CSARDYHNTGELFF. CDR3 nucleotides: TGCAGTGCTAGAGACTACCATAACACCGGGGAGCTGTTTTTT.

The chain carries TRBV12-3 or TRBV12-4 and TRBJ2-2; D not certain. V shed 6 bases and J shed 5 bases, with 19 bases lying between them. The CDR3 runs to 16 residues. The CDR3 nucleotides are TGTGCCAGCAGCGCAAGTAACGGCCTGGGGACCGGGGAGCTGTTTTTT. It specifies CASSASNGLGTGELFF.

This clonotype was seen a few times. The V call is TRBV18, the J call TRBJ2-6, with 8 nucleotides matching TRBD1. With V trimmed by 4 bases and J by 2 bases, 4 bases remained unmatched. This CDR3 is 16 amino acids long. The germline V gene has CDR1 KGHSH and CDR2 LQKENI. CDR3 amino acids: CASSRDRRTGANVLTF. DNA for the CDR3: TGTGCCAGCTCACGGGACAGGCGGACTGGGGCCAACGTCCTGACTTTC. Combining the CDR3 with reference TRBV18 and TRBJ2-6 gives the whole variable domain NAGVMQNPRHLVRRRGQEARLRCSPMKGHSHVYWYRQLPEEGLKFMVYLQKENIIDESGMPKERFSAEFPKEGPSILRIQQVVRGDSAAYFCASSRDRRTGANVLTFGAGSRLTVL.

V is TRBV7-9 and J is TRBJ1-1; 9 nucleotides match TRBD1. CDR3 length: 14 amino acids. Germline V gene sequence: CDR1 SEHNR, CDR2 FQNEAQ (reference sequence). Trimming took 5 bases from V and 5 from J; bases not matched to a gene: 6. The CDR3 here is CASSAGQGYTEAFF. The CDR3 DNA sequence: TGTGCCAGCAGCGCCGGACAGGGGTATACTGAAGCTTTCTTT.

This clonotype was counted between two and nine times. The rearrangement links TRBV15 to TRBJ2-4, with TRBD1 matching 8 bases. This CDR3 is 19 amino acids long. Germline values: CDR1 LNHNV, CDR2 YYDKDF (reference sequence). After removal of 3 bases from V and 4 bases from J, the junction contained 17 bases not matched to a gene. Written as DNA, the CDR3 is TGTGCCACCAGCAGTGACACCGCCTTCAAGGACAGGGCTAAAAACATTCAGTACTTC. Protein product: CATSSDTAFKDRAKNIQYF.

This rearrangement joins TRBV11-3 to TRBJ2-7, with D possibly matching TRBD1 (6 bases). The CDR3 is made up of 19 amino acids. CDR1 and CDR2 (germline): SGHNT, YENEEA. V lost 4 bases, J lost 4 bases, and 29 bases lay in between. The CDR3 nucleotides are TGTGCCAGCAGCTACCAAGCCGTGGGACACGGAATAACCGATTACGAGCAGTACGTC. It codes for CASSYQAVGHGITDYEQYV.

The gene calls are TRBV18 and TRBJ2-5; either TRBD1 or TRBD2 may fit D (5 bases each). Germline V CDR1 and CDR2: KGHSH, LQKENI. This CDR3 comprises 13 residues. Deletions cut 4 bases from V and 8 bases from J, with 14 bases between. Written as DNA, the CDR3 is TGTGCCAGCTCACGGGACGCCGGGGAAACCCAGTACTTC. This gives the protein CASSRDAGETQYF.

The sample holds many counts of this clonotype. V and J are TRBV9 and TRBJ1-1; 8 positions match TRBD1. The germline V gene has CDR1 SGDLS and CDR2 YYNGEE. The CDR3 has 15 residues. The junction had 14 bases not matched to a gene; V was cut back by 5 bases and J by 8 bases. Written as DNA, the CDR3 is TGTGCCAGCAGGGAAACGGATGCAGGGGGCCGGGAAGCTTTCTTT. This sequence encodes CASRETDAGGREAFF.

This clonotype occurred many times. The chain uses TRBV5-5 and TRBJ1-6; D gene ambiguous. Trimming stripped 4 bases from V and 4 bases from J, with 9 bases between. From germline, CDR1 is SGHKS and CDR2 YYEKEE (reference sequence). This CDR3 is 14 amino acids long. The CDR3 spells CASSLQVYNSPLHF. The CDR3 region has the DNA TGTGCCAGCAGCCTCCAGGTTTATAATTCACCCCTCCACTTT.

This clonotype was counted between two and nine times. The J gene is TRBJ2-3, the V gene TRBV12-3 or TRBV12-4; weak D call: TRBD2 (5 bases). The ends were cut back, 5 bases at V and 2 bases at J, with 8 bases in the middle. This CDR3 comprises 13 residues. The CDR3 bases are TGTGCCAGCAGTCCCGGGGTCACAGATACGCAGTATTTT. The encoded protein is CASSPGVTDTQYF.

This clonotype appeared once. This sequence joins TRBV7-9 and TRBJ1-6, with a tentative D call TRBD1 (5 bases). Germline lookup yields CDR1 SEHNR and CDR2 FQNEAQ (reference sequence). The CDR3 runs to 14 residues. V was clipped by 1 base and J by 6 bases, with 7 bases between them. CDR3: CASSLEGPNSPLHF. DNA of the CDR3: TGTGCCAGCAGCTTAGAGGGGCCTAATTCACCCCTCCACTTT.

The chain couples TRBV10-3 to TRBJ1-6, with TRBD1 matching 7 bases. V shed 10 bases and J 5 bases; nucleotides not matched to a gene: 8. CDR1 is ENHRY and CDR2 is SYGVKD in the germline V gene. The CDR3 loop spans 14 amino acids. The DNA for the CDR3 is TGTGCCACCTACAGGGGCCTCGATAATTCACCCCTCCACTTT. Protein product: CATYRGLDNSPLHF.

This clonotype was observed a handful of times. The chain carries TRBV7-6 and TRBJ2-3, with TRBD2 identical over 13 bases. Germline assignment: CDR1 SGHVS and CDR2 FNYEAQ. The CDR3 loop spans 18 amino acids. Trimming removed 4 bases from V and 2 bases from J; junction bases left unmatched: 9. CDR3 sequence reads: CASSSAPGLAGDTDTQYF. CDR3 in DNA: TGTGCCAGCAGCTCGGCCCCCGGACTAGCGGGGGACACAGATACGCAGTATTTT.

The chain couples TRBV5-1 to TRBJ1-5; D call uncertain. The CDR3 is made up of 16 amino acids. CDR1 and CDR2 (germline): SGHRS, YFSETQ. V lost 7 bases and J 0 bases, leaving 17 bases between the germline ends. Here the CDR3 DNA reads TGCGCCAGCGGAATCTCTAGGGTTTATAGCAATCAGCCCCAGCATTTT. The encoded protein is CASGISRVYSNQPQHF.

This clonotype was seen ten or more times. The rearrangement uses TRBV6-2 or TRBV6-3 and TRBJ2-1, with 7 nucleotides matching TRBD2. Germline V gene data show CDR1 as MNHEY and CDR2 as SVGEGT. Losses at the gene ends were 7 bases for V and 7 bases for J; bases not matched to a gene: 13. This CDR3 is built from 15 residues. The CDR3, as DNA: TGTGCCAGCACCCCTGAGCGGGGATTCAGAAATGAGCAGTTCTTC. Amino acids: CASTPERGFRNEQFF.

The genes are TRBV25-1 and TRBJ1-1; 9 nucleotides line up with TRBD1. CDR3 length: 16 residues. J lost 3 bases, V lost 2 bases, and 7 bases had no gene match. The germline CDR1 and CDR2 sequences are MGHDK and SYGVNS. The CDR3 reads CASSEGQGLGDTEAFF. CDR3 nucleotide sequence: TGTGCCAGCAGTGAAGGACAGGGGTTAGGGGACACTGAAGCTTTCTTT.

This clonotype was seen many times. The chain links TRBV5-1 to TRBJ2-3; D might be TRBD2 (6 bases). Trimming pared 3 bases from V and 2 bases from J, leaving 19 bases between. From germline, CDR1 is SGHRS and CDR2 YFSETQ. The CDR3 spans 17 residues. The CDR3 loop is CASSSTGGLPITDTQYF. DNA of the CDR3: TGCGCCAGCAGCTCAACCGGGGGATTGCCTATCACAGATACGCAGTATTTT.

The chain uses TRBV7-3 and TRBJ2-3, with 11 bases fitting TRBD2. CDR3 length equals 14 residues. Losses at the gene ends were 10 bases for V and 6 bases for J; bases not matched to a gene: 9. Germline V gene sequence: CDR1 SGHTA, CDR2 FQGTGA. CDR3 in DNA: TGTGCCAATTCACTAGCGGGAGCCTCCGATACGCAGTATTTT. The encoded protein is CANSLAGASDTQYF.

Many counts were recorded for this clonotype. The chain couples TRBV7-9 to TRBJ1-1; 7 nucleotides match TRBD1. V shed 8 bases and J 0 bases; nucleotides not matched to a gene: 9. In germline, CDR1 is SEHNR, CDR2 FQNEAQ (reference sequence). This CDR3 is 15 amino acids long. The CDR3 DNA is TGTGCCAGCCTTTCAGGGGGGACCTTGAACACTGAAGCTTTCTTT. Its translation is CASLSGGTLNTEAFF.